These 26 T cell receptor beta chains were sequenced from one sample in a study of cytomegalovirus exposure and HLA in healthy donors. The PCR was carried out with 60 Vbeta primers and 13 Jbeta primers. The data were produced by immunoSEQ multiplex PCR, yet TCRdb's version contains in-frame clones alone and is incomplete. The sample includes 200,000 or so clones, around 73% of them seen just once. Sequencing was done on a sample of PBMCs. Receptors were obtained from a woman aged 30 to 39 in good health and CMV-seronegative.

This clone came up a few times. CDR3 residues: CASSLQGDNTEAFF. The CDR3 DNA is TGTGCCAGCAGCCTCCAGGGGGATAACACTGAAGCTTTCTTT. The rearrangement uses TRBV6-1 and TRBJ1-1; 7 positions agree with TRBD1. Germline-derived CDR1 and CDR2 are MNHNS and SASEGT. The CDR3 covers 14 residues. V lost 6 bases, J lost 2 bases, and 6 bases stayed unmatched.

The gene calls are TRBV5-8 and TRBJ1-6; a weak D match, TRBD1 (5 bases). V lost 2 bases, J lost 10 bases, and 25 bases lay in between. The CDR3 consists of 18 residues. Looked up from germline, CDR1 is SGHTS and CDR2 is YDEGEE. The CDR3 loop is CASSFGAFPGMVGSPLHF. The CDR3 DNA sequence: TGTGCCAGCAGCTTTGGGGCCTTCCCCGGTATGGTTGGGTCACCCCTCCACTTT.

V usage is TRBV7-9 and J usage is TRBJ1-1; weak D call: TRBD1 (6 bases). Trimming removed 2 bases from V and 5 bases from J, with 9 bases in between. Germline CDR1 reads SEHNR; CDR2 reads FQNEAQ (reference sequence). CDR3 size: 13 residues. CDR3 in DNA: TGTGCCAGCAGCTTAAGCAGGGGAACTGAAGCTTTCTTT. Its protein product is CASSLSRGTEAFF. Full variable domain (rest looked up from reference TRBV7-9 and TRBJ1-1): DTGVSQNPRHKITKRGQNVTFRCDPISEHNRLYWYRQTLGQGPEFLTYFQNEAQLEKSRLLSDRFSAERPKGSFSTLEIQRTEQGDSAMYLCASSLSRGTEAFFGQGTRLTVV.

This clone was seen more than once but under ten times. V usage is TRBV30 and J usage is TRBJ1-1; 8 nucleotides match TRBD1. J was trimmed by 2 bases and V by 1 base; bases with no gene match: 3. The CDR3 spans 14 residues. In germline, CDR1 is GTSNPN, CDR2 SVGIG (reference sequence). The CDR3 DNA reads as TGTGCCTGGAGTGAGGCAGGGGGCAACACTGAAGCTTTCTTT. Translation: CAWSEAGGNTEAFF.

CDR3 DNA: TGTGCCAGCAGCTTAACCCCAGGGACAGGGGCTACGCAGTATTTT. Protein product: CASSLTPGTGATQYF. V and J are TRBV7-2 and TRBJ2-3; 10 positions agree with TRBD1. J was trimmed by 8 bases and V by 2 bases; bases with no gene match: 7. CDR1 and CDR2 (germline): SGHTA, FQGNSA. The CDR3 is 15 residues long.

The chain couples TRBV11-2 to TRBJ1-1; D is unresolved. V lost 3 bases to trimming and J lost 7 bases, with 18 bases between them. The CDR3 contains 15 residues. CDR1 is SGHAT and CDR2 is FQNNGV in the germline V gene. For the CDR3, the DNA is TGTGCCAGCAGCTTCAAGGCGGGCGGGGTCTGTGAAGCTTTCTTT. As protein: CASSFKAGGVCEAFF.

As to this clone: Germline and junction disagree at one end, which may indicate a read error. This rearrangement joins TRBV6-5 to TRBJ1-2; D uncertain. Germline lookup yields CDR1 MNHEY and CDR2 SVGAGI. The CDR3 length is 13 residues. The CDR3 loop is CASSLGRSYGYPF. The CDR3 DNA reads as TGTGCCAGCAGCCTCGGGAGGAGTTATGGCTACCCCTTC.

This clone has a handful of counts. This rearrangement joins TRBV4-1 to TRBJ1-2; D is possibly TRBD1 (6 bases). Germline V lookup: CDR1 MGHRA, CDR2 YSYEKL. Deletions cut 3 bases from V and 8 bases from J, with 16 bases between. The CDR3 totals 14 residues. The CDR3, as DNA: TGCGCCAGCAGCCAGCGGAGAGGGGGAGAGGGCTACACCTTC. Encoded protein: CASSQRRGGEGYTF.

The chain carries TRBV14 and TRBJ2-7; D is undetermined. Germline V gene sequence: CDR1 SGHDN, CDR2 FVKESK. The CDR3 loop spans 12 amino acids. V lost 1 base to trimming and J lost 12 bases, with 13 bases between them. The CDR3: CASSQGGHQWYF. Written as DNA, the CDR3 is TGTGCCAGCAGCCAAGGCGGCCATCAGTGGTACTTC.

CDR3: CASSQDSRTRKNIQYF. The CDR3 DNA reads TGCGCCAGCAGCCAAGATAGCAGGACTAGGAAAAACATTCAGTACTTC. The chain recombines TRBV4-1 with TRBJ2-4; 7 bases match TRBD2. Per germline, CDR1 MGHRA and CDR2 YSYEKL. The CDR3 spans 16 residues. J was trimmed by 4 bases and V by 0 bases; bases with no gene match: 6.

The chain couples TRBV25-1 to TRBJ1-6, with D perhaps TRBD1 (6 bases). CDR1 and CDR2 (germline): MGHDK, SYGVNS. The length of the CDR3 is 13 residues. V was trimmed by 9 bases and J by 7 bases, leaving 13 bases between them. CDR3 region: CASHRDKNSPLHF. DNA of the CDR3: TGTGCCAGTCACCGGGACAAGAATTCACCCCTCCACTTT.

On this clone itself: A junction boundary mismatches the germline segment, possibly from a read error. The chain couples TRBV6-5 to TRBJ2-7, with 10 positions matching TRBD1. Germline-derived CDR1 and CDR2 are MNHEY and SVGAGI. CDR3 length: 13 residues. CDR3 protein: CASRRTGGLLIFF. CDR3 bases: TGTGCCAGCAGGAGGACAGGGGGGCTCCTAATATTCTTC.

This sequence joins TRBV30 and TRBJ2-1; D is undetermined. Germline CDR1 is GTSNPN and CDR2 is SVGIG (reference sequence). The CDR3 extends over 10 amino acids. V lost 5 bases, J lost 4 bases, and 3 bases lay in between. CDR3 sequence: CAWEYNEQFF. In DNA form, the CDR3 reads TGTGCCTGGGAGTACAATGAGCAGTTCTTC.

A note on this clone: The junction differs from germline at one of its ends, possibly a read error. This sequence joins TRBV29-1 and TRBJ1-2; 7 bases are shared with TRBD1. Germline lookup yields CDR1 SQVTM and CDR2 ANQGSEA. The CDR3 spans 14 residues. This CDR3 is CSVVRDSSMGGYPF. The CDR3 DNA sequence: TGCAGCGTTGTTCGGGACAGCTCCATGGGGGGCTACCCCTTC.

The CDR3 bases are TGTGCCAGCAGCCCCTCCCCCTTTGGCTACACCTTC. It encodes CASSPSPFGYTF. The J gene is TRBJ1-2, the V gene TRBV7-2; no definite D call. The CDR3 extends over 12 amino acids. V lost 5 bases and J 7 bases, leaving 11 bases between the germline ends. Germline V lookup: CDR1 SGHTA, CDR2 FQGNSA.

V is TRBV27 and J is TRBJ1-2, with unresolved D. CDR1 and CDR2 from the germline V gene are MNHEY and SMNVEV (reference sequence). This CDR3 is 13 amino acids long. V was cut by 2 bases and J by 5 bases, with 9 bases left in between. The CDR3 sequence is CASSLSRNYGYTF. The CDR3 DNA sequence: TGTGCCAGCAGTTTAAGCCGTAATTATGGCTACACCTTC.

This sequence joins TRBV10-3 and TRBJ2-1; TRBD2 is a possible D gene (6 bases). Germline lookup yields CDR1 ENHRY and CDR2 SYGVKD. The CDR3 spans 16 residues. Trimming cost V 4 bases and J 8 bases, with 21 bases left between them. CDR3: CAISGSGLRGKDEQFF. In DNA form, the CDR3 reads TGTGCCATCAGTGGATCGGGGTTGCGGGGCAAGGATGAGCAGTTCTTC.

Concerning this clone: The same CDR3 is also encoded by other DNA sequences in this sample. The CDR3 sequence: CASSYSGTTYEQYF. CDR3 nucleotide sequence: TGTGCCAGCAGTTACTCTGGCACAACCTACGAGCAGTACTTC. V gene TRBV6-5 combines with J gene TRBJ2-7; no firm D call. Germline lookup yields CDR1 MNHEY and CDR2 SVGAGI. The CDR3 length is 14 residues. Trimming left V 0 bases short and J 2 bases short, with 8 bases between.

The J gene is TRBJ1-2, the V gene TRBV4-1; 10 bases are shared with TRBD1. Germline lookup yields CDR1 MGHRA and CDR2 YSYEKL. Trimming at V came to 4 bases and at J to 4 bases, leaving 6 bases not matched to a gene. The CDR3 consists of 15 residues. CDR3 in amino acids: CASSPSGTGVYGYTF. The CDR3, as DNA: TGCGCCAGCAGCCCGTCCGGGACAGGGGTCTATGGCTACACCTTC.

V is TRBV6-5 and J is TRBJ1-1; a possible D gene is TRBD1 (6 bases). Trimming removed 5 bases at V and 3 bases at J, with 16 bases between. The CDR3 is 15 residues long. CDR1 and CDR2 (germline): MNHEY, SVGAGI. CDR3 in amino acids: CASSMDGGLDTEAFF. CDR3 bases: TGTGCCAGCAGTATGGACGGGGGGCTGGACACTGAAGCTTTCTTT.

This rearrangement joins TRBV5-1 to TRBJ1-1; D uncertain. Looked up from germline, CDR1 is SGHRS and CDR2 is YFSETQ. The CDR3 extends over 13 amino acids. The V and J ends lost 3 bases and 10 bases respectively, with 16 bases between them. The CDR3: CASSSDGEATAFF. In DNA form, the CDR3 reads TGCGCCAGCAGCTCGGACGGGGAGGCGACAGCTTTCTTT.

This rearrangement joins TRBV4-1 to TRBJ1-1, with a possible D match to TRBD1 (5 bases). The V and J ends lost 2 bases and 1 base respectively, with 8 bases between them. This CDR3 is built from 14 residues. CDR1 and CDR2 from the germline V gene are MGHRA and YSYEKL. CDR3 coding DNA: TGCGCCAGCAGCCAACCAACAGGGAACACTGAAGCTTTCTTT. This gives the protein CASSQPTGNTEAFF.

This clone came up a few times. V gene TRBV5-6 combines with J gene TRBJ1-2, with D perhaps matching TRBD1 (5 bases). V shed 0 bases and J shed 1 base, with 10 bases lying between them. Germline CDR1 reads SGHDT; CDR2 reads YYEEEE. This CDR3 contains 15 residues. The CDR3 coding sequence is TGTGCCAGCAGCTTGGCCGGGGGGGTTAACTATGGCTACACCTTC. This encodes CASSLAGGVNYGYTF.

Of note for this clone: The same CDR3 is also encoded by other DNA sequences in this sample. V and J are TRBV9 and TRBJ1-1; 8 nucleotides align to TRBD1. The CDR3 consists of 12 residues. J lost 8 bases, V lost 2 bases, and 2 bases had no gene match. Germline V gene lookup returns CDR1 SGDLS and CDR2 YYNGEE. CDR3 amino acids: CASSVGTGEAFF. The CDR3 region has the DNA TGTGCCAGCAGCGTCGGGACAGGCGAAGCTTTCTTT.

The CDR3 spells CASSPGQSSSYEQYF. CDR3 in DNA: TGTGCCAGCAGCCCCGGACAGTCGAGCTCCTACGAGCAGTACTTC. This sequence joins TRBV7-9 and TRBJ2-7; a weak D match, TRBD1 (6 bases). The CDR3 is made up of 15 amino acids. From germline, CDR1 is SEHNR and CDR2 FQNEAQ (reference sequence). Deletions cut 5 bases from V and 0 bases from J, with 14 bases between.

The chain combines TRBV4-2 with TRBJ2-5; 10 positions agree with TRBD2. Trimming took 4 bases from V and 4 from J; bases not matched to a gene: 18. The CDR3 contains 19 residues. Germline V gene data show CDR1 as LGHNA and CDR2 as YNFKEQ. CDR3 bases: TGTGCCAGCAGCCCCTTTAGATCTAGCGGGGGACCGGGGGGAGAGACCCAGTACTTC. It encodes CASSPFRSSGGPGGETQYF.